This TCR beta chain comes out of a study of blood T cells in healthy people across ages. Findings and limits, study-wide: TCR beta diversity tracked closely with naive T cell percentage.

As for this clonotype: The antigen is undetermined. The conserved phenylalanine or tryptophan normally closing the CDR3 is absent here, so this likely arose from a read error. The DNA is left out, because the CDR3 cannot be placed on it with certainty; the CDR3 is given as TCRdb lists it.

The length of the CDR3 is 9 amino acids, counting both ends. CDR1 MNHEY and CDR2 SVGEGT come from the germline V gene. Next came a second PCR, run for about 6 to 12 cycles, which used a sample-barcoded 5' primer along with a J-beta primer mix. TCRdb redid the calling of the 5' RACE reads with MiXCR, one entry per CDR3 protein. The sample lists hundreds of thousands of distinct CDR3 sequences, about 27% occurring once. These records were also assigned to another study, of T cells of mothers and their children. Per that paper: Reads obtained per mother exceeded 8 million TCR beta CDR3 reads, with several million obtained per child.

Sequenced sample: blood. The rearrangement uses TRBV6-2 or TRBV6-3 and TRBJ2-5; the DNA was not used to check the table's D call, TRBD1. The receptor's source is a boy aged 2-9 years in good health. The CDR3: CASNSVLGL.